Listed here are 5 T cell receptor beta chains from one sample, sequenced in a study of blood T cell repertoires in COVID-19. TCRdb keeps only in-frame clones here, not all; method: immunoSEQ multiplex PCR. The sample records about half a million clones, about 88% being singletons. The sequencing input was PBMCs or T cells enriched from blood (not recorded which). The receptor set was obtained from a woman aged 60 to 75 who had recovered from COVID-19.

The V call is TRBV9, the J call TRBJ1-1; D is unresolved. The CDR3 spans 14 residues. CDR1 SGDLS and CDR2 YYNGEE come from the germline V gene. V gave up 0 bases and J gave up 0 bases, with 6 bases separating them. The CDR3 here is CASSVDGMNTEAFF. The CDR3 DNA reads TGTGCCAGCAGCGTAGACGGGATGAACACTGAAGCTTTCTTT.

V is TRBV30 and J is TRBJ1-1; TRBD1 aligns across 7 bases. This CDR3 region has 13 residues. Germline trimming cut 4 bases from V and 5 bases from J; bases unmatched to any gene: 7. Germline V gene data show CDR1 as GTSNPN and CDR2 as SVGIG (reference sequence). The CDR3 loop reads CAWTSDRVTEAFF. For the CDR3, the DNA is TGTGCCTGGACCTCCGACAGGGTTACTGAAGCTTTCTTT.

The rearrangement joins TRBV4-2 to TRBJ2-7; no firm D call. V lost 0 bases and J 4 bases, leaving 10 bases between the germline ends. The CDR3 runs 14 residues. The V gene's germline CDR1 is LGHNA and CDR2 YNFKEQ. CDR3 region: CASSQDRITYEQYF. CDR3 coding DNA: TGTGCCAGCAGCCAAGACAGGATAACGTACGAGCAGTACTTC.

This clone is a singleton in its sample. The CDR3 DNA reads TGTGCCAGCAGCTTGACAGGGTCTGGCGAGCAGTACGTC. This translates into CASSLTGSGEQYV. The chain links TRBV7-6 to TRBJ2-7; 7 bases agree with TRBD1. The CDR3 covers 13 residues. Germline values: CDR1 SGHVS, CDR2 FNYEAQ. The V and J ends lost 3 bases and 6 bases, in that order; junction bases with no gene match: 5.

The chain is built from TRBV5-6 and TRBJ2-2, with TRBD2 identical over 7 bases. Germline CDR1 reads SGHDT; CDR2 reads YYEEEE. V lost 4 bases to trimming and J lost 6 bases; unmatched junction nucleotides: 12. The CDR3 has 16 amino acids. The CDR3 sequence: CASSPGTTKAAGELFF. The CDR3 DNA is TGTGCCAGCAGCCCCGGGACTACGAAGGCCGCCGGGGAGCTGTTTTTT.